This TCR beta chain is from a study of blood T cell repertoires in COVID-19. Study details: PBMCs, B-cell-depleted T cells, or T cells were the source of the cDNA or gDNA that made up the material.

The repertoire was sequenced with immunoSEQ multiplex PCR; TCRdb's copy has only in-frame clones and lacks some. Of more than 200,000 clones listed, approximately 81% are singletons. This clone was seen a single time. V lost 4 bases and J lost 2; bases outside the gene matches: 5. Germline-derived CDR1 and CDR2 are MDHEN and SYDVKM. CDR3 size: 15 residues. Sequences were obtained from peripheral blood. This TCR came from a man aged 55 to 70 with acute or convalescent COVID-19. The chain carries TRBV28 and TRBJ1-3; 7 nucleotides align to TRBD1. CDR3 in amino acids: CASSSTTGAGNTIYF. Written as DNA, the CDR3 is TGTGCCAGCAGTTCCACAACAGGGGCTGGAAACACCATATATTTT.